The 17 T cell receptor beta chains below were found in one sample sequenced in a study of shared clonotypes between healthy human individuals. Naive CD8 cells were CD45RO-negative, positively selected for CCR7, excluding terminally differentiated effector memory CD45RA+ cells. Sequencing used immunoSEQ multiplex PCR; TCRdb keeps in-frame clones, though not all of them. The table lists some 2 million clones, roughly 94% of them singletons. Sequences were obtained from naive CD8+ T cells sorted from blood. These receptors came from a man younger than 35 in good health.

Concerning this clone itself: This specimen includes other DNA sequences encoding the same CDR3. The rearrangement links TRBV4-1 to TRBJ1-6; weak D call: TRBD1 (5 bases). CDR3 length equals 12 residues. CDR1 is MGHRA, CDR2 YSYEKL, per germline. Trimming removed 3 bases from V and 8 bases from J, with 5 bases in between. The CDR3: CASSQGDSPLHF. DNA of the CDR3: TGCGCCAGCAGCCAGGGGGATTCACCCCTCCACTTT.

With regard to this clone: This sample also contains other DNA sequences that code for the same CDR3. This chain links TRBV5-1 with TRBJ2-7; D is uncertain. Germline values: CDR1 SGHRS, CDR2 YFSETQ. CDR3 length: 13 residues. V lost 0 bases to trimming and J lost 0 bases, with 4 bases between them. The CDR3 DNA sequence: TGCGCCAGCAGCTTGGACCCCTCCTACGAGCAGTACTTC. As protein: CASSLDPSYEQYF.

This clone appeared a single time. The chain carries TRBV6-5 and TRBJ2-7; D is unresolved. From germline, CDR1 is MNHEY and CDR2 SVGAGI. Trimming took off 10 bases at V and 5 bases at J, with 15 bases between the two ends. The length of the CDR3 is 12 residues. The CDR3 here is CATSGSADEQYF. The CDR3 nucleotides read TGTGCCACCTCCGGGTCCGCCGACGAGCAGTACTTC.

As DNA, the CDR3 is TGTGCCAGCAGCTTAGTGGAGGCGGGAACTGAAGCTTTCTTT. It translates to CASSLVEAGTEAFF. The chain employs TRBV7-9 and TRBJ1-1; D not resolved. Per the germline V gene, CDR1 is SEHNR and CDR2 is FQNEAQ (reference sequence). The V end lost 1 base, the J end lost 5 bases, and 11 bases lay between the germline ends. This CDR3 comprises 14 residues.

This chain links TRBV30 with TRBJ2-2; no clear D. The CDR3 is 15 residues long. Trimming shortened V by 0 bases and J by 2 bases, and 10 bases separated the two germline ends. Germline V lookup: CDR1 GTSNPN, CDR2 SVGIG (reference sequence). The CDR3 coding sequence is TGTGCCTGGAGTGTCCGGAACACAAACACCGGGGAGCTGTTTTTT. This sequence encodes CAWSVRNTNTGELFF.

CDR3 loop: CASSQEPPGSYTDTQYF. In nucleotides, the CDR3 is TGTGCCAGCAGCCAAGAGCCCCCCGGGAGTTACACAGATACGCAGTATTTT. The gene calls are TRBV4-2 and TRBJ2-3; D perhaps matches TRBD2 (6 bases). There are 17 residues in the CDR3. V dropped 0 bases and J dropped 2 bases, with 15 bases sitting between them. Germline CDR1 reads LGHNA; CDR2 reads YNFKEQ.

This clone occurred once. This rearrangement joins TRBV27 to TRBJ2-1; tentatively, D is TRBD2 (6 bases). Trimming took 0 bases from V and 4 from J, leaving 13 bases between them. The germline V gene encodes CDR1 MNHEY and CDR2 SMNVEV (reference sequence). The CDR3 is 16 residues long. CDR3 sequence (DNA): TGTGCCAGCAGTTTATCGACGGGAGCCGGGTACAATGAGCAGTTCTTC. Amino acids: CASSLSTGAGYNEQFF.

The chain links TRBV13 to TRBJ1-1; 7 bases fit TRBD1. Germline trimming cut 3 bases from V and 4 bases from J; bases unmatched to any gene: 2. Germline values: CDR1 PRHDT, CDR2 FYEKMQ (reference sequence). The CDR3 has 13 residues. CDR3 sequence (DNA): TGTGCCAGCAGCTTTGAGGGGGCCACTGAAGCTTTCTTT. Translation gives CASSFEGATEAFF.

The V call is TRBV6-5, the J call TRBJ1-1; TRBD1 matches at 8 bases. The J segment lost 6 bases and the V segment lost 0 bases, leaving 9 bases of the junction unmatched. Per the germline V gene, CDR1 is MNHEY and CDR2 is SVGAGI. The CDR3 consists of 16 residues. The CDR3 sequence: CASSYSWTGIGPEAFF. The CDR3 DNA reads TGTGCCAGCAGTTACTCTTGGACAGGGATTGGGCCTGAAGCTTTCTTT.

This sequence joins TRBV7-9 and TRBJ2-7; D could derive from TRBD1 or TRBD2 (5 bases each). V lost 4 bases and J lost 0, with 10 bases in between. The CDR3 runs to 14 residues. The germline CDR1 and CDR2 sequences are SEHNR and FQNEAQ (reference sequence). DNA for the CDR3: TGTGCCAGCAGCTCCGGGACCAACTCCTACGAGCAGTACTTC. This translates into CASSSGTNSYEQYF.

A note on this clone: This specimen includes other DNA sequences encoding the same CDR3. The J gene is TRBJ1-4, the V gene TRBV19, with D perhaps TRBD1 (6 bases). The CDR3 covers 15 residues. Trimming took 3 bases from V and 0 from J, leaving 8 bases between them. The germline CDR1 and CDR2 sequences are LNHDA and SQIVND (reference sequence). The CDR3 loop reads CASSIPGATNEKLFF. The CDR3 DNA reads as TGTGCCAGTAGTATTCCAGGGGCAACTAATGAAAAACTGTTTTTT.

The rearrangement links TRBV13 to TRBJ2-1; no clear D. Germline V gene lookup returns CDR1 PRHDT and CDR2 FYEKMQ (reference sequence). Trimming stripped 5 bases from V and 7 bases from J, with 9 bases between. The length of the CDR3 is 12 residues. The CDR3 DNA follows: TGTGCCAGCAGCGACGCATGGAATGAGCAGTTCTTC. Protein product: CASSDAWNEQFF.

The V gene is TRBV5-1, the J gene TRBJ2-1; D gene uncertain. The CDR3 length is 13 residues. Germline CDR1 is SGHRS and CDR2 is YFSETQ. V shed 4 bases and J shed 7 bases, with 12 bases lying between them. CDR3: CASSPPLRNEQFF. CDR3 nucleotide sequence: TGCGCCAGCAGCCCGCCCCTTAGGAATGAGCAGTTCTTC.

The V and J genes are TRBV7-9 and TRBJ2-7; 9 positions agree with TRBD2. V lost 0 bases to trimming and J lost 3 bases; unmatched junction nucleotides: 6. The CDR3 is 16 residues long. The germline gives CDR1 SEHNR, CDR2 FQNEAQ (reference sequence). As DNA, the CDR3 is TGTGCCAGCAGCTTAGCGGGCGGCGGGAGGGTCTACGAGCAGTACTTC. Residues: CASSLAGGGRVYEQYF.

The DNA for the CDR3 is TGCGCCAGCAGTCAATCCGGGAGACGGTATAAGAGCAATCAGCCCCAGCATTTT. The encoded protein is CASSQSGRRYKSNQPQHF. V and J are TRBV23-1 and TRBJ1-5; D uncertain. TRBV23-1 is designated an ORF whose function remains uncertain. The ends were cut back, 0 bases at V and 1 base at J, with 16 bases in the middle. CDR3 length equals 18 residues.

The chain recombines TRBV7-9 with TRBJ2-6; D not resolved. The V and J ends lost 7 bases and 0 bases respectively, with 10 bases between them. The CDR3 sequence is 15 residues long. Germline CDR1 reads SEHNR; CDR2 reads FQNEAQ (reference sequence). The CDR3 nucleotides are TGTGCCAGCAATGAGCTGAACTCTGGGGCCAACGTCCTGACTTTC. Translation gives CASNELNSGANVLTF.

This CDR3 reads CASSDPLALYNEQFF. In nucleotides, the CDR3 is TGTGCCAGCAGCGATCCTCTCGCGCTGTACAATGAGCAGTTCTTC. V and J are TRBV7-9 and TRBJ2-1; D is ambiguous. Trimming shortened V by 5 bases and J by 4 bases, and 15 bases separated the two germline ends. The CDR3 is 15 amino acids. Germline V gene lookup returns CDR1 SEHNR and CDR2 FQNEAQ (reference sequence).